This T cell receptor (beta chain) was identified in a study of shared clonotypes between healthy human individuals. TCRdb keeps only in-frame clones here, not all; method: immunoSEQ multiplex PCR. The table shows under 850,000 clones, with about two thirds occurring only once. CDR3 size: 13 residues. Germline CDR1 reads MNHEY; CDR2 reads SMNVEV (reference sequence). V was shortened by 6 bases and J by 8 bases, with 15 bases between the two germline ends. This chain links TRBV27 with TRBJ2-3; weak D call: TRBD2 (5 bases). The TCR sequence derives from a woman in her twenties or thirties in good health. Sequencing used memory CD4+ T cells sorted from blood. Subset given: CD45RA-negative fraction. CDR3 sequence reads: CASRASLRGTQYF. The CDR3 DNA reads TGTGCCAGCAGAGCCTCTCTACGGGGTACGCAGTATTTT.